This passage covers 28 T cell receptor beta chains from one sample sequenced in a study of T cells in Graves' hyperthyroidism and ophthalmopathy. There were TCR beta CDR3 regions amplified from RNA transcripts. The primer set for the first-round RT-PCR of the TCR CDR3 was HTBI. Each CDR3 protein gets one entry after TCRdb re-called the multiplex PCR reads with MiXCR. Of around 100,000 distinct CDR3 sequences in the sample, roughly 50% were seen once. Sequencing was performed on blood. These receptors were obtained from a man aged 35 to 55 with Graves' hyperthyroidism.

On this clonotype itself: Possible read error: a much larger clone is one base away. The conserved phenylalanine or tryptophan normally closing the CDR3 is absent here, so this likely arose from a read error. The chain combines TRBV6-1 with TRBJ1-2; no clear D. The CDR3 runs to 17 residues. Germline V gene sequence: CDR1 MNHNS, CDR2 SASEGT. Trimming removed 4 bases at V and 2 bases at J, with 20 bases between. The CDR3 sequence: CASSVGGGPQWNYGYTL. CDR3 sequence (DNA): TGTGCCAGCAGTGTAGGAGGAGGGCCACAGTGGAACTATGGCTACACCCTC.

Worth noting for this clonotype: At one end the junction does not follow the germline gene, possibly because of a read error. The rearrangement uses TRBV12-3 or TRBV12-4 and TRBJ2-1, with 10 nucleotides matching TRBD1. The CDR3 is 15 amino acids. CDR3 loop: CASSMTGGAYDEQFF. The CDR3 DNA reads TGTGCCAGCAGTATGACAGGGGGCGCCTACGATGAGCAGTTCTTC.

This clonotype occurred many times. The chain employs TRBV2 and TRBJ2-4; maybe TRBD2 (6 bases). The CDR3 length is 14 residues. CDR1 and CDR2 (germline): SNHLY, FYNNEI. Trimming removed 6 bases at V and 6 bases at J, with 15 bases between. The CDR3 spells CASRRHGGGNIQYF. The CDR3 DNA reads as TGTGCCAGCAGGCGACACGGGGGAGGAAACATTCAGTACTTC.

This clonotype was counted many times. V is TRBV5-1 and J is TRBJ2-7, with D possibly called TRBD1 or TRBD2 (5 bases each). The V gene's germline CDR1 is SGHRS and CDR2 YFSETQ. Trimming took 1 base from V and 2 from J, leaving 10 bases between them. This CDR3 comprises 14 residues. The chain's CDR3 is CASSLSLGPYEQYF. Written as DNA, the CDR3 is TGCGCCAGCAGCTTGTCTCTGGGACCCTACGAGCAGTACTTC. The full variable domain, with the rest looked up from reference TRBV5-1 and TRBJ2-7, is KAGVTQTPRYLIKTRGQQVTLSCSPISGHRSVSWYQQTPGQGLQFLFEYFSETQRNKGNFPGRFSGRQFSNSRSEMNVSTLELGDSALYLCASSLSLGPYEQYFGPGTRLTVT.

This chain joins TRBV2 and TRBJ1-6, with 11 bases lining up with TRBD1. Germline V gives CDR1 SNHLY, CDR2 FYNNEI. After removal of 6 bases from V and 10 bases from J, the junction contained 5 bases not matched to a gene. CDR3 size: 14 residues. The CDR3 region is CASRGTGGESPLHF. CDR3 nucleotides: TGTGCCAGCAGGGGGACAGGGGGGGAATCACCCCTCCACTTT.

On this clonotype itself: A junction end diverges from the germline sequence, so it may reflect a read error. V usage is TRBV12-3 or TRBV12-4 and J usage is TRBJ1-6; D unresolved. The CDR3 covers 14 residues. The CDR3 loop is CASSSGQKNSPLHF. The DNA for the CDR3 is TGTGCCAGCAGTTCTGGCCAGAAAAATTCACCTCTCCACTTT.

The gene calls are TRBV20-1 and TRBJ2-7; TRBD1 agrees at 10 bases. The CDR3 sequence is 13 residues long. Per the germline V gene, CDR1 is DFQATT and CDR2 is SNEGSKA (reference sequence). The trim removed 4 bases at V and 4 bases at J, leaving 4 bases unmatched. The CDR3 sequence: CSATPGQGYEQYF. As DNA, the CDR3 is TGCAGTGCTACACCGGGACAGGGGTACGAGCAGTACTTC.

This clonotype has a count of ten or more. This chain connects TRBV6-5 to TRBJ2-7; D gene uncertain. V was trimmed by 5 bases and J by 0 bases, leaving 5 bases between them. The CDR3 loop spans 12 amino acids. CDR1 and CDR2 (germline): MNHEY, SVGAGI. The CDR3 loop reads CASSHGSYEQYF. Written as DNA, the CDR3 is TGTGCCAGCAGTCACGGCTCCTACGAGCAGTACTTC.

In regard to this clonotype: A single base separates this from a much larger clone, so it may be a read error. The chain recombines TRBV5-1 with TRBJ2-6; 7 bases align to TRBD1. The germline V gene encodes CDR1 SGHRS and CDR2 YFSETQ. The CDR3 contains 16 residues. J lost 0 bases, V lost 4 bases, and 4 bases had no gene match. The CDR3 bases are TGCGCCAGCAGCCAAAGGGGGCTCTCTGGGGCCAACGTCCTGACTTTC. Amino acids: CASSQRGLSGANVLTF.

This clonotype has a count of ten or more. The chain couples TRBV12-3 or TRBV12-4 to TRBJ2-1; 13 bases agree with TRBD2. J was trimmed by 9 bases and V by 5 bases; bases with no gene match: 10. CDR3 length equals 16 residues. The CDR3 DNA sequence: TGTGCCAGCAGTCCCGACACTAGCGGGAGGGCCGGTGAGCAGTTCTTC. Translating gives CASSPDTSGRAGEQFF.

There are a few counts of this clonotype. V gene TRBV4-1 combines with J gene TRBJ2-1, with 7 bases identical to TRBD2. The CDR3 sequence is 18 residues long. Germline loops: CDR1 MGHRA, CDR2 YSYEKL. V gave up 1 base and J gave up 2 bases; unmatched junction bases: 11. CDR3 in DNA: TGCGCCAGCAGCCAAGTTGCGTGGCGGGAGATAGCCTACAATGAGCAGTTCTTC. It translates to CASSQVAWREIAYNEQFF.

The chain links TRBV9 to TRBJ2-7; 11 bases are a match to TRBD1. J gave up 4 bases and V 5 bases, and 8 bases lay outside the gene matches. CDR1 is SGDLS and CDR2 is YYNGEE in the germline V gene. This CDR3 region has 15 residues. CDR3: CASRDTGTGGYEQYF. The DNA for the CDR3 is TGTGCCAGCAGAGACACCGGGACAGGGGGTTACGAGCAGTACTTC.

The gene calls are TRBV20-1 and TRBJ2-7; TRBD2 matches at 11 bases. The germline CDR1 and CDR2 sequences are DFQATT and SNEGSKA (reference sequence). The CDR3 totals 16 residues. With 1 base clipped from V and 0 bases from J, the junction kept 5 bases outside the gene matches. DNA of the CDR3: TGCAGTGCTAGAGCGGCTAGCGGGGGGAACTCCTACGAGCAGTACTTC. Amino acids: CSARAASGGNSYEQYF.

The chain combines TRBV20-1 with TRBJ1-1; D unclear. Germline-derived CDR1 and CDR2 are DFQATT and SNEGSKA (reference sequence). CDR3 length equals 12 residues. CDR3 in DNA: TGCAGCGTTGAAGGCCAGAACACTGAAGCTTTCTTT. This translates into CSVEGQNTEAFF.

The gene calls are TRBV7-9 and TRBJ1-1; D ambiguous. V was pared by 2 bases and J by 8 bases, with 12 bases between. CDR1 SEHNR and CDR2 FQNEAQ come from the germline V gene (reference sequence). The CDR3 covers 13 residues. The CDR3 DNA follows: TGTGCCAGCAGCTTACCCCGAGGAGGCGAAGCTTTCTTT. This sequence encodes CASSLPRGGEAFF.

This clonotype was seen many times. The chain links TRBV6-5 to TRBJ2-3; D is unclear. The CDR3 loop spans 16 amino acids. Trimming cost V 5 bases and J 2 bases, with 17 bases left between them. Germline assignment: CDR1 MNHEY and CDR2 SVGAGI. In DNA, the CDR3 is TGTGCCAGCAGTCCACAAGGACGGATTTACACAGATACGCAGTATTTT. Protein product: CASSPQGRIYTDTQYF.

This rearrangement joins TRBV19 to TRBJ1-2; D perhaps matches TRBD1 (5 bases). The V gene's germline CDR1 is LNHDA and CDR2 SQIVND (reference sequence). The V gene lost 3 bases and the J gene lost 12 bases, with 11 bases spanning the gap. CDR3 length equals 11 residues. CDR3 amino acids: CASSMGERNTF. CDR3 nucleotide sequence: TGTGCCAGTAGTATGGGGGAGCGGAACACCTTC.

The chain couples TRBV24-1 to TRBJ1-2; D call uncertain. The V gene's germline CDR1 is KGHDR and CDR2 SFDVKD. Trimming removed 4 bases at V and 4 bases at J, with 6 bases between. This CDR3 has 12 amino acids. The CDR3 region is CATSEMGYGYTF. The CDR3 DNA reads TGTGCCACCAGTGAGATGGGCTATGGCTACACCTTC.

This clonotype was seen ten or more times. The CDR3 bases are TGTGCCAGCAGACCCTCGGGACTGGGGCAAGAGACCCAGTACTTC. It specifies CASRPSGLGQETQYF. The chain couples TRBV6-5 to TRBJ2-5; TRBD2 is a possible D gene (6 bases). This CDR3 contains 15 residues. V was clipped by 6 bases and J by 2 bases, with 16 bases between them. Germline V gene data show CDR1 as MNHEY and CDR2 as SVGAGI.

V gene TRBV19 combines with J gene TRBJ2-6; 9 bases map to TRBD1. CDR3 length: 17 residues. With V trimmed by 5 bases and J by 3 bases, 8 bases remained unmatched. Germline V gene data show CDR1 as LNHDA and CDR2 as SQIVND (reference sequence). The CDR3 sequence: CASSPGQGRVGANVLTF. The CDR3 bases are TGTGCCAGTAGTCCCGGACAGGGGCGGGTTGGGGCCAACGTCCTGACTTTC.

This clonotype was recorded many times. This chain uses TRBV20-1 with TRBJ2-1; perhaps TRBD2 as D (5 bases). There are 14 residues in the CDR3. The germline CDR1 and CDR2 sequences are DFQATT and SNEGSKA (reference sequence). The V gene lost 1 base and the J gene lost 8 bases, with 15 bases spanning the gap. CDR3 nucleotides: TGCAGTGCTAGAGGGCTAGCTATCGGTTATGAGCAGTTCTTC. As protein: CSARGLAIGYEQFF.

Details on this clonotype: A much bigger clone sits one base away, suggesting this may be a read error. V and J are TRBV20-1 and TRBJ2-1, with D unclear. The germline V gene encodes CDR1 DFQATT and CDR2 SNEGSKA (reference sequence). CDR3 length: 11 amino acids. The CDR3 reads CSAPTVYEQSF. The CDR3 DNA sequence: TGCAGTGCTCCAACAGTCTATGAGCAGTCCTTC.

In this sample, this clonotype turned up a few times. This could be a read error, since a much larger clone is one nucleotide away. The final CDR3 position lacks the conserved phenylalanine or tryptophan, pointing to a likely read error. The J gene is TRBJ2-7, the V gene TRBV11-2, with a tentative D call TRBD1 (6 bases). V was pared by 0 bases and J by 7 bases, with 19 bases between. Looked up from germline, CDR1 is SGHAT and CDR2 is FQNNGV. The CDR3 sequence is 16 residues long. The CDR3 region has the DNA TGTGCCAGCAGCTTAGATAGGGGGTACCGAGGTTGGGAGCAGTACCTC. The encoded protein is CASSLDRGYRGWEQYL.

Remarks on this clonotype: The CDR3 does not end in the conserved phenylalanine or tryptophan, so this is likely a read error. J is TRBJ1-1 and V is TRBV7-9; no firm D call. The germline V gene encodes CDR1 SEHNR and CDR2 FQNEAQ (reference sequence). V was trimmed by 1 base and J by 2 bases, leaving 8 bases between them. The CDR3 length is 14 residues. CDR3 bases: TGTGCCAGCAGCTTAGGAACGGGTAACACTGAAGCTTTCTTG. It yields the protein CASSLGTGNTEAFL.

DNA for the CDR3: TGCAGCGTCGGGACTAGCGGGAGGTCAGATACGCAGTATTTT. Translating gives CSVGTSGRSDTQYF. The rearrangement links TRBV29-1 to TRBJ2-3, with 15 nucleotides matching TRBD2. In germline, CDR1 is SQVTM, CDR2 ANQGSEA. The CDR3 runs 14 residues. The J segment lost 4 bases and the V segment lost 6 bases, leaving 2 bases of the junction unmatched.

This clonotype appeared a single time. V is TRBV9 and J is TRBJ2-5; TRBD2 aligns across 7 bases. Germline lookup yields CDR1 SGDLS and CDR2 YYNGEE. CDR3 length: 15 residues. J was trimmed by 5 bases and V by 3 bases; bases with no gene match: 10. The CDR3 region is CASSGARDGRETQYF. Here the CDR3 DNA reads TGTGCCAGCAGCGGAGCCCGAGACGGGAGGGAGACCCAGTACTTC.

The chain has TRBV3-1 and TRBJ1-2; weak D call: TRBD1 (6 bases). Germline CDR1 LGHDT, CDR2 YNNKEL (reference sequence). The V gene lost 3 bases and the J gene lost 3 bases, with 14 bases spanning the gap. This CDR3 comprises 15 residues. The DNA of the CDR3 is TGTGCCAGCAGCCATGGGGAGGGGGGGTACTATGGCTACACCTTC. Translation gives CASSHGEGGYYGYTF.

The V and J genes are TRBV24-1 and TRBJ1-1; the match to TRBD1 covers 9 bases. The CDR3 is 15 residues long. Germline V gene sequence: CDR1 KGHDR, CDR2 SFDVKD. The ends lost 6 bases at V and 4 bases at J; junction bases unmatched: 8. CDR3 nucleotides: TGTGCCACCAGTACTAACAGGGGGCCAGGCACTGAAGCTTTCTTT. It translates to CATSTNRGPGTEAFF.